A selection of T cell receptor beta chains follows, all from one sample in a study of shared clonotypes between healthy human individuals. Method: immunoSEQ multiplex PCR; TCRdb's copy keeps in-frame clones and lacks some. The data show 2 million to 2.5 million clones, 95% seen once. The specimen sequenced was naive CD4+ T cells sorted from blood. The receptors were sampled from a man aged 18-30 years in good health. The CDR3 runs from the conserved cysteine through the conserved F or W. The D gene is left open where the match is weak. Size tells how often a clone was seen (once, few, many) or the class of an expanded clone, and some rows leave it out.

NA | NA | TRBJ2-5 | TRBV29-1 | 13 | CSVASAGQETQYF | TGCAGCGTTGCTTCCGCAGGCCAAGAGACCCAGTACTTC
NA | NA | TRBJ2-7 | TRBV11-2 | 13 | CASSLVREYEQYF | TGTGCCAGCAGCTTAGTTCGGGAATACGAGCAGTACTTC
NA | TRBD1 | TRBJ1-1 | TRBV18 | 13 | CASSPPDRGNAFF | TGTGCCAGCTCACCACCGGACAGGGGGAATGCTTTCTTT
NA | TRBD1 | TRBJ1-2 | TRBV7-7 | 14 | CASSPLDRDHGYTF | TGTGCTAGCAGCCCTCTCGACAGGGACCATGGCTACACCTTC
NA | NA | TRBJ1-1 | TRBV18 | 17 | CASSLSRVVGVETEAFF | TGTGCCAGCTCACTAAGTAGGGTAGTAGGTGTGGAAACTGAAGCTTTCTTT
NA | NA | TRBJ2-2 | TRBV4-1 | 15 | CASSPQRNSPGELFF | TGCGCCAGCAGCCCGCAGAGAAATTCGCCCGGGGAGCTGTTTTTT
NA | NA | TRBJ2-7 | TRBV30 | 13 | CALGPGHSYEQYF | TGTGCCTTAGGCCCGGGGCACTCCTACGAGCAGTACTTC
once | TRBD1 | TRBJ2-5 | TRBV9 | 15 | CASSGRQGVGETQYF | TGTGCCAGCAGCGGAAGACAGGGGGTAGGAGAGACCCAGTACTTC
NA | NA | TRBJ2-1 | TRBV7-7 | 13 | CASSPGSYNEQFF | TGTGCTAGCAGCCCAGGGTCCTACAATGAGCAGTTCTTC
NA | NA | TRBJ2-2 | TRBV30 | 12 | CAWSPGPGELFF | TGTGCCTGGAGCCCGGGGCCCGGGGAGCTGTTTTTT
NA | TRBD1 | TRBJ1-6 | TRBV7-2 | 13 | CASSPGTASPLHF | TGTGCCAGCAGCCCCGGGACAGCATCACCCCTCCACTTT
NA | NA | TRBJ1-1 | TRBV5-1 | 14 | CASSLELVNTEAFF | TGCGCCAGCAGCTTGGAACTCGTTAACACTGAAGCTTTCTTT
once | NA | TRBJ1-5 | TRBV9 | 13 | CASSVGWNQPQHF | TGTGCCAGCAGCGTAGGTTGGAATCAGCCCCAGCATTTT
NA | TRBD2 | TRBJ2-5 | TRBV5-1 | 16 | CASSLGSSGSQETQYF | TGCGCCAGCAGCTTGGGGTCTAGCGGGAGCCAAGAGACCCAGTACTTC
NA | TRBD1 | TRBJ2-1 | TRBV5-1 | 15 | CASSWGQGSYNEQFF | TGCGCCAGCAGCTGGGGACAGGGGTCCTACAATGAGCAGTTCTTC
NA | TRBD1 | TRBJ2-1 | TRBV4-1 | 17 | CASSQQGQENSWNEQFF | TGCGCCAGCAGCCAGCAAGGACAGGAAAATTCCTGGAATGAGCAGTTCTTC
once | NA | TRBJ2-1 | TRBV7-2 | 14 | CASSLVLANNEQFF | TGTGCCAGCAGCTTAGTCCTAGCGAACAATGAGCAGTTCTTC
NA | NA | TRBJ2-1 | TRBV15 | 14 | CATSRETGYNEQFF | TGTGCCACCAGCAGAGAAACGGGCTACAATGAGCAGTTCTTC
NA | NA | TRBJ1-3 | TRBV6-5 | 15 | CASSYSGATGNTIYF | TGTGCCAGCAGTTACTCGGGAGCTACTGGAAACACCATATATTTT
NA | TRBD2 | TRBJ2-7 | TRBV6-4 | 19 | CASSDHFPLWTSGAYEQYF | TGTGCCAGCAGTGACCATTTTCCACTCTGGACTAGCGGGGCCTACGAGCAGTACTTC
NA | NA | TRBJ2-6 | TRBV5-1 | 13 | CASSSTGANVLTF | TGCGCCAGCAGCTCGACTGGGGCCAACGTCCTGACTTTC
NA | TRBD1 | TRBJ2-7 | TRBV19 | 15 | CASSIAGTGRDEQYF | TGTGCCAGTAGTATAGCCGGGACAGGGCGGGACGAGCAGTACTTC
NA | TRBD2 | TRBJ2-3 | TRBV14 | 18 | CASSPLYGTSGVPDTQYF | TGTGCCAGCAGCCCCCTGTACGGGACTAGCGGGGTACCAGATACGCAGTATTTT
NA | TRBD2 | TRBJ2-5 | TRBV10-2 | 14 | CASNLAGGLETQYF | TGCGCCAGCAACCTAGCGGGGGGGTTAGAGACCCAGTACTTC
NA | TRBD2 | TRBJ2-7 | TRBV13 | 18 | CASSLGLAGGPWGYEQYF | TGTGCCAGCAGCTTAGGACTAGCGGGAGGGCCGTGGGGTTACGAGCAGTACTTC
NA | NA | TRBJ2-3 | TRBV5-4 | 14 | CAATQGLGTDTQYF | TGTGCCGCAACTCAGGGGCTCGGCACAGATACGCAGTATTTT
NA | TRBD1 | TRBJ2-5 | TRBV30 | 16 | CAWSVLTGARPETQYF | TGTGCCTGGAGTGTACTTACAGGGGCCCGCCCAGAGACCCAGTACTTC